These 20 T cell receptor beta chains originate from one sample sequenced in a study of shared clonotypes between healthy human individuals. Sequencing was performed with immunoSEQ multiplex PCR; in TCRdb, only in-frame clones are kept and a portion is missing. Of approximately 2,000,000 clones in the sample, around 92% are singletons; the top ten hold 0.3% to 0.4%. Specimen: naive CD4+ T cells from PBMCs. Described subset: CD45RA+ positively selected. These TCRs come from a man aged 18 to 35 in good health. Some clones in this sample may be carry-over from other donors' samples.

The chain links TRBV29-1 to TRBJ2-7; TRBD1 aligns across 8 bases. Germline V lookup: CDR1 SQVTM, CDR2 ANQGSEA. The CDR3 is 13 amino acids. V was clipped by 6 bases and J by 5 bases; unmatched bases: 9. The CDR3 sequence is CSVGLTGANEQYF. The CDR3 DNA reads TGCAGCGTGGGGTTGACAGGGGCGAACGAGCAGTACTTC.

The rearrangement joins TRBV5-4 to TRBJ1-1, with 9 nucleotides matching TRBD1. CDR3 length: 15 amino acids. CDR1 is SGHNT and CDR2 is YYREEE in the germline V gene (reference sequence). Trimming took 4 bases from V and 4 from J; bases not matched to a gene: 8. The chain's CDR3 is CASSNGTGRGTEAFF. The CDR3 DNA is TGTGCCAGCAGCAATGGGACAGGGCGCGGCACTGAAGCTTTCTTT. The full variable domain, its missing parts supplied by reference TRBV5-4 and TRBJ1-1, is ETGVTQSPTHLIKTRGQQVTLRCSSQSGHNTVSWYQQALGQGPQFIFQYYREEENGRGNFPPRFSGLQFPNYSSELNVNALELDDSALYLCASSNGTGRGTEAFFGQGTRLTVV.

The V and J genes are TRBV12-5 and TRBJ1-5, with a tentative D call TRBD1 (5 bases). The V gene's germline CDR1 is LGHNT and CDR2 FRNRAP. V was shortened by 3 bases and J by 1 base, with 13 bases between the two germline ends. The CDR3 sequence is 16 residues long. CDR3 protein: CASGFLGHSSNQPQHF. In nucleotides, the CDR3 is TGTGCTAGTGGTTTTTTGGGGCACTCGAGCAATCAGCCCCAGCATTTT.

CDR3 residues: CSVDGPVGNEQFF. CDR3 nucleotide sequence: TGCAGCGTTGACGGGCCAGTCGGCAATGAGCAGTTCTTC. The genes are TRBV29-1 and TRBJ2-1; D ambiguous. CDR3 length equals 13 residues. Germline V gives CDR1 SQVTM, CDR2 ANQGSEA. V gave up 3 bases and J gave up 6 bases, with 12 bases separating them.

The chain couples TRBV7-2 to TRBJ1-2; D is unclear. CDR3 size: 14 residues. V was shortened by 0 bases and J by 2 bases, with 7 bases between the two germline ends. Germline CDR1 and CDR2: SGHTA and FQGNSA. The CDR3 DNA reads TGTGCCAGCAGCTTAGCGGCCAGGAACTATGGCTACACCTTC. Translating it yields CASSLAARNYGYTF.

CDR3 nucleotides: TGTGCCAGCAGTCCCGCCGGCGCTAATGAAAAACTGTTTTTT. It is translated as CASSPAGANEKLFF. The chain employs TRBV6-6 and TRBJ1-4; the D is unclear. The CDR3 has 14 residues. From germline, CDR1 is MNHNY and CDR2 SVGAGI (reference sequence). V dropped 5 bases and J dropped 3 bases, with 10 bases sitting between them.

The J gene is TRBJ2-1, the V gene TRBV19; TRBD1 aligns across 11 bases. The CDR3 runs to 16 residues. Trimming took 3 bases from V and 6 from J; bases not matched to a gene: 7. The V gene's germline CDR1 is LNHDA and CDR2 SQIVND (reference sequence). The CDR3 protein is CASSILGQGVLNEQFF. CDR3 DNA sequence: TGTGCCAGTAGTATCCTGGGACAGGGGGTTCTCAATGAGCAGTTCTTC.

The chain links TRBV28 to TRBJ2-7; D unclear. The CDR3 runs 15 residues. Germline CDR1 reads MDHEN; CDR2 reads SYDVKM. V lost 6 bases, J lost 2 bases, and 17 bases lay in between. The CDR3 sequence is CASSSTPPAAYEQYF. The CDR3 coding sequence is TGTGCCAGCAGCTCTACCCCGCCGGCTGCCTACGAGCAGTACTTC. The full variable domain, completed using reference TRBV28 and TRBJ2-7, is DVKVTQSSRYLVKRTGEKVFLECVQDMDHENMFWYRQDPGLGLRLIYFSYDVKMKEKGDIPEGYSVSREKKERFSLILESASTNQTSMYLCASSSTPPAAYEQYFGPGTRLTVT.

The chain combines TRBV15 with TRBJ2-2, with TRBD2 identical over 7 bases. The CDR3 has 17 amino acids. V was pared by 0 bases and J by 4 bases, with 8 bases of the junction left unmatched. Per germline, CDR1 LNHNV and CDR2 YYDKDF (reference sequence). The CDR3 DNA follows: TGTGCCACCAGCAGAGATACTAGCGCCCAGGGCACCGGGGAGCTGTTTTTT. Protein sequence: CATSRDTSAQGTGELFF.

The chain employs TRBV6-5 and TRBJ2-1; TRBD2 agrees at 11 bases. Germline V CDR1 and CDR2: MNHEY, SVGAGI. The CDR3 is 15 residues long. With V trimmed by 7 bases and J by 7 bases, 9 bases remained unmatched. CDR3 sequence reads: CASTLATSGTNEQFF. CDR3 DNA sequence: TGTGCCAGCACCCTCGCGACTAGCGGGACTAATGAGCAGTTCTTC.

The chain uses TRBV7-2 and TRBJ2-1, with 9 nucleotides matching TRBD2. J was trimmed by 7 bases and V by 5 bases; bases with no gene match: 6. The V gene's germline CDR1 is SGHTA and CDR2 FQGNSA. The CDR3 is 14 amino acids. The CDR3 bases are TGTGCCAGCAGCCCCCGGCTAGCGGGGAATGAGCAGTTCTTC. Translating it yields CASSPRLAGNEQFF.

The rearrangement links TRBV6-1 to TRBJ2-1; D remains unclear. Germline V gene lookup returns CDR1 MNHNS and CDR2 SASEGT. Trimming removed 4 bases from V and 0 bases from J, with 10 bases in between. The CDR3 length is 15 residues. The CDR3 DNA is TGTGCCAGCAGTGGAGGCACACCCTCCTACAATGAGCAGTTCTTC. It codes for CASSGGTPSYNEQFF.

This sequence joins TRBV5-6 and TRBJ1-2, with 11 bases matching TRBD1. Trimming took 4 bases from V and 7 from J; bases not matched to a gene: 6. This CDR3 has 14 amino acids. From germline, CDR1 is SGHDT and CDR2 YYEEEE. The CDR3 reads CASSPGQGAPGYTF. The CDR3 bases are TGTGCCAGCAGCCCCGGACAGGGGGCTCCTGGCTACACCTTC.

As DNA, the CDR3 is TGTGCCAGCAGCAGCGGGACCCTCTACGAGCAGTACTTC. Amino acids: CASSSGTLYEQYF. This chain joins TRBV5-4 and TRBJ2-7, with 7 bases aligning to TRBD2. Germline V lookup: CDR1 SGHNT, CDR2 YYREEE (reference sequence). The CDR3 runs 13 residues. Trimming cost V 4 bases and J 3 bases; bases outside gene matches: 4.

DNA of the CDR3: TGTGCCAGCAGTCGAGGACAGGGAGCTAACTATGGCTACACCTTC. Translation gives CASSRGQGANYGYTF. The chain uses TRBV6-5 and TRBJ1-2, with TRBD1 identical over 8 bases. Germline-derived CDR1 and CDR2 are MNHEY and SVGAGI. The CDR3 totals 15 residues. V dropped 5 bases and J dropped 0; count of bases not matched to a gene: 5.

In DNA, the CDR3 is TGTGCCAGCAGCCAAGAGGTCCGGCAGGGGAACTATGGCTACACCTTC. Its translation is CASSQEVRQGNYGYTF. The chain joins TRBV4-2 to TRBJ1-2; perhaps TRBD1 as D (6 bases). Trimming stripped 0 bases from V and 2 bases from J, with 13 bases between. The CDR3 contains 16 residues. Germline V CDR1 and CDR2: LGHNA, YNFKEQ.

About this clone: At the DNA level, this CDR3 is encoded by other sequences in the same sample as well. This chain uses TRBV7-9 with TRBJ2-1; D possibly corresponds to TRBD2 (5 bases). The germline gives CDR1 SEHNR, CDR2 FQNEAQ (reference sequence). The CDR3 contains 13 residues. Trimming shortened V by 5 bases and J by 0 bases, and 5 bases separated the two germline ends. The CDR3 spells CASSGSSYNEQFF. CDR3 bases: TGTGCCAGCAGCGGGAGCTCCTACAATGAGCAGTTCTTC.

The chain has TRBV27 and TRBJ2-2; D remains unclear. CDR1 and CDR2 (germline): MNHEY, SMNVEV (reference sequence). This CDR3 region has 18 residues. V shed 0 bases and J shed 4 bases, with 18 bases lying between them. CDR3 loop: CASSLSQTYGFRTGELFF. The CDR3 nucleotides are TGTGCCAGCAGTTTATCACAAACCTACGGGTTTCGCACCGGGGAGCTGTTTTTT.

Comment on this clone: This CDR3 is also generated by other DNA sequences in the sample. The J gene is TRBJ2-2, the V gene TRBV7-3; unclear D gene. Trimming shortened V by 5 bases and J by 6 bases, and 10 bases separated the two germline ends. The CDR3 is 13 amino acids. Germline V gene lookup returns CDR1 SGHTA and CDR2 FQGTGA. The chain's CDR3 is CASSLRRPGELFF. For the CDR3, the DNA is TGTGCCAGCAGCCTTCGAAGGCCCGGGGAGCTGTTTTTT.

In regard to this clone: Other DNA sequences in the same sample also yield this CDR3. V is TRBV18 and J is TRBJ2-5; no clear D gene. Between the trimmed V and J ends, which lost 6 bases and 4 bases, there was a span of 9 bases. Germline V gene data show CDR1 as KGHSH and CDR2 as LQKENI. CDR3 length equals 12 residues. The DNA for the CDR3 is TGTGCCAGCTCCCCGGCGGCAGAGACCCAGTACTTC. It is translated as CASSPAAETQYF.